This is a list of T cell receptor beta chains from one sample in a study of CD8 T cells in ankylosing spondylitis. MiXCR, applied by TCRdb to the 5' RACE reads, yields one record per CDR3 protein. Among hundreds of thousands of distinct CDR3 sequences, 12% were seen once, and the ten largest hold about 0.49%. Sequenced: blood, either unsorted or a sorted T cell fraction (not recorded which). These receptor sequences come from a male donor with ankylosing spondylitis. CDR3s include the opening cysteine and the closing phenylalanine or tryptophan. Each record gives: V gene, clone size, D gene, J gene, CDR3 length, CDR3 protein, CDR3 DNA. The D gene is left open where the match is weak. Clone size appears in some rows only: once, few, many, or a class for an expanded clone.

TRBV20-1	few	-	TRBJ2-5	14	CSAIVTGLQETQYF	TGCAGTGCCATTGTTACCGGGTTGCAAGAGACCCAGTACTTC
TRBV29-1	many	-	TRBJ2-7	12	CSAMTRAYEQYF	TGCAGCGCTATGACTAGAGCCTACGAGCAGTACTTC
TRBV9	few	-	TRBJ1-4	14	CASSVGRAGEKLFF	TGTGCCAGCAGCGTAGGCAGGGCTGGGGAAAAACTGTTTTTT
TRBV4-3	few	TRBD2	TRBJ2-1	19	CASSQRFSPAGENYNEQFF	TGCGCCAGCAGCCAACGGTTTTCCCCAGCGGGAGAGAACTACAATGAGCAGTTCTTC
TRBV7-2	few	TRBD2	TRBJ2-4	17	CASSLGEGRAAKNIQYF	TGTGCCAGCAGCTTAGGGGAGGGGCGTGCAGCCAAAAACATTCAGTACTTC
TRBV20-1	few	-	TRBJ2-7	14	CSARGHGQLYEQYF	TGCAGTGCTAGAGGACACGGCCAGCTCTACGAGCAGTACTTC
TRBV6-2/TRBV6-3	few	-	TRBJ2-7	14	CASSQPSRSGAQYF	TGTGCCAGCAGCCAGCCGTCGAGGTCGGGGGCGCAGTACTTC
TRBV12-3/TRBV12-4	-	-	TRBJ2-5	13	CASSRPGTETQYF	TGTGCCAGCAGCCGCCCCGGGACAGAGACCCAGTACTTC
TRBV6-2/TRBV6-3	few	-	TRBJ2-5	12	CASSYGVRGRDF	TGTGCCAGCAGTTACGGGGTTAGGGGCAGGGACTTC
TRBV5-1	many	-	TRBJ1-2	14	CASSLAPQDYGYTF	TGCGCCAGCAGCTTGGCCCCCCAGGACTATGGCTACACCTTC
TRBV7-2	-	-	TRBJ2-5	13	CASAPSVQETQYF	TGTGCCAGCGCGCCTAGCGTACAAGAGACCCAGTACTTC
TRBV5-6	many	TRBD1	TRBJ1-6	18	CASSLERDRGPNNSPLHF	TGTGCCAGCAGCTTGGAACGAGACAGGGGTCCAAATAATTCACCCCTCCACTTT
TRBV4-2	-	TRBD1	TRBJ1-1	16	CASSHGDRERGTEAFF	TGTGCCAGCAGCCATGGGGACAGGGAACGGGGCACTGAAGCTTTCTTT
TRBV20-1	-	-	TRBJ2-3	12	CSASYHGAPEYF	TGCAGTGCTAGTTATCACGGGGCCCCCGAATATTTT
TRBV28	many	-	TRBJ2-2	13	CASSLREPGELFF	TGTGCCAGCAGTTTAAGGGAACCCGGGGAGCTGTTTTTT
TRBV20-1	many	TRBD2	TRBJ2-3	14	CSASPTSGGGTQYF	TGCAGTGCTAGCCCGACTAGCGGGGGAGGTACGCAGTATTTT
TRBV4-3	few	-	TRBJ1-3	17	CASSQDPSGTTGNTIYF	TGCGCCAGCAGCCAAGATCCGTCAGGGACGACTGGAAACACCATATATTTT
TRBV7-2	-	TRBD2	TRBJ2-1	15	CASSASGRWYNEQFF	TGTGCCAGCAGCGCTAGCGGGAGGTGGTACAATGAGCAGTTCTTC
TRBV2	few	TRBD1	TRBJ1-5	15	CASSDDAGGDQPQHF	TGTGCCAGCAGTGACGACGCAGGGGGTGATCAGCCCCAGCATTTT
TRBV5-1	many	-	TRBJ1-6	13	CASSPEEGSPLHF	TGCGCCAGCAGCCCGGAAGAGGGCTCACCCCTCCACTTT
TRBV2	few	TRBD1	TRBJ2-7	14	CASSPHGQGIEQYF	TGTGCCAGCAGTCCACATGGACAGGGCATCGAGCAGTACTTC
TRBV4-3	-	TRBD1	TRBJ2-3	14	CASSLRTGPDTQYF	TGCGCCAGCAGCCTTCGGACAGGTCCAGATACGCAGTATTTT
TRBV20-1	few	TRBD2	TRBJ2-1	18	CSAPGGTSVTKVYNEQFF	TGCAGTGCTCCTGGGGGGACTAGCGTGACGAAGGTGTACAATGAGCAGTTCTTC
TRBV6-2/TRBV6-3	few	-	TRBJ1-5	14	CASSYRGVSQPQHF	TGTGCCAGCAGTTACAGGGGGGTGAGTCAGCCCCAGCATTTT
TRBV7-9	-	-	TRBJ1-1	16	CASSLLPRTMNTEAFF	TGTGCCAGCAGCTTACTCCCCAGAACAATGAACACTGAAGCTTTCTTT
TRBV7-9	few	-	TRBJ2-7	14	CASTQGRVGGEQYF	TGTGCCAGCACCCAAGGCAGGGTAGGAGGCGAGCAGTACTTC
TRBV12-3/TRBV12-4	few	-	TRBJ2-3	15	CASSLSRSGTDTQYF	TGTGCCAGCAGTTTAAGTAGAAGCGGCACAGATACGCAGTATTTT
TRBV11-3	-	-	TRBJ1-1	15	CASSIKPGVNTEAFF	TGTGCCAGCAGCATTAAACCAGGGGTCAACACTGAAGCTTTCTTT
TRBV20-1	many	TRBD1	TRBJ1-5	15	CSARPSTGRYQPQHF	TGCAGTGCCCGCCCTTCGACAGGGCGTTATCAGCCCCAGCATTTT
TRBV12-3/TRBV12-4	-	-	TRBJ2-3	12	CASSHTLDTQYF	TGTGCCAGCAGTCACACATTAGATACGCAGTATTTT
TRBV10-2	few	-	TRBJ2-1	13	CASWGPRENEQFF	TGCGCCAGCTGGGGACCCCGGGAAAATGAGCAGTTCTTC
TRBV15	few	-	TRBJ2-1	13	CATSILRRGEQFF	TGTGCCACCAGCATACTTAGGAGGGGTGAGCAGTTCTTC
TRBV10-3	few	-	TRBJ2-5	15	CAIRPRQGGRETQYF	TGTGCCATCAGGCCCCGACAGGGAGGAAGGGAGACCCAGTACTTC
TRBV20-1	few	-	TRBJ1-6	19	CSARDLRVGGSSYNSPLHF	TGCAGTGCTAGAGATCTAAGGGTTGGAGGAAGCTCCTATAATTCACCCCTCCACTTT
TRBV12-3/TRBV12-4	many	TRBD2	TRBJ2-3	16	CASSLAGGPSTDTQYF	TGTGCCAGCAGTCTCGCGGGAGGTCCTAGCACAGATACGCAGTATTTT
TRBV24-1	many	TRBD1	TRBJ2-2	15	CATTSDRGNTGELFF	TGTGCCACCACCTCTGACAGGGGGAACACCGGGGAGCTGTTTTTT
TRBV12-3/TRBV12-4	many	-	TRBJ1-5	14	CASSLVSANQPQHF	TGTGCCAGCAGTTTAGTCAGTGCCAATCAGCCCCAGCATTTT
TRBV30	-	TRBD2	TRBJ2-7	13	CAWMGGGSYEQYF	TGTGCCTGGATGGGCGGGGGCTCCTACGAGCAGTACTTC
TRBV5-6	-	-	TRBJ2-5	13	CASSSGFRETQYF	TGTGCCAGCAGCTCTGGGTTCCGGGAGACCCAGTACTTC
TRBV29-1	few	-	TRBJ1-1	12	CSVQRADTEAFF	TGCAGCGTTCAGAGGGCGGACACTGAAGCTTTCTTT